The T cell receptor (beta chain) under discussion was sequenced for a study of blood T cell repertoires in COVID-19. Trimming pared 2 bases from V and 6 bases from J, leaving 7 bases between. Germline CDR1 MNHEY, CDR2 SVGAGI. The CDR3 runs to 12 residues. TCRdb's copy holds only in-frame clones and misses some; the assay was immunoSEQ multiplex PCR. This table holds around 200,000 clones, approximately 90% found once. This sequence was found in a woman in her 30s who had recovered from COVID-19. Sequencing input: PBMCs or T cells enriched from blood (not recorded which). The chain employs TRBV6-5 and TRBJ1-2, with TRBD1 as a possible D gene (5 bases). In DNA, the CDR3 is TGTGCCAGCAGTTACCGGGGGAATGGCTACACCTTC. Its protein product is CASSYRGNGYTF.